This passage covers 27 T cell receptor beta chains from one sample sequenced in a study of T cell responses to AZD1222 COVID-19 vaccine. The method was immunoSEQ multiplex PCR; TCRdb's version includes in-frame clones alone and lacks a portion of them. The table lists 46,000 or so clones, more than 60% of them singletons. The material was peripheral blood, obtained on day 0 of AZD1222 vaccination. The origin of the receptors is an adult in good health.

The chain has TRBV19 and TRBJ2-3; D might be TRBD2 (6 bases). Trimming removed 4 bases at V and 0 bases at J, with 14 bases between. CDR3 length: 16 amino acids. Per the germline V gene, CDR1 is LNHDA and CDR2 is SQIVND (reference sequence). The CDR3 is CASSTSGGISTDTQYF. CDR3 coding DNA: TGTGCCAGTAGTACAAGCGGAGGGATCAGCACAGATACGCAGTATTTT. The full variable domain, completed using reference TRBV19 and TRBJ2-3, is DGGITQSPKYLFRKEGQNVTLSCEQNLNHDAMYWYRQDPGQGLRLIYYSQIVNDFQKGDIAEGYSVSREKKESFPLTVTSAQKNPTAFYLCASSTSGGISTDTQYFGPGTRLTVL.

The chain joins TRBV3-1 (or the pseudogene TRBV3-2) to TRBJ1-5, with unresolved D. The CDR3 loop spans 16 amino acids. Germline V gene lookup returns CDR1 LGHDT and CDR2 YNNKEL (reference sequence). V gave up 5 bases and J gave up 1 base, with 15 bases separating them. The CDR3 coding sequence is TGTGCCAGCAGCACCGGAGTTGGAGCAAGCAATCAGCCCCAGCATTTT. Encoded protein: CASSTGVGASNQPQHF.

The chain combines TRBV27 with TRBJ2-3; 11 bases match TRBD1. V lost 2 bases to trimming and J lost 5 bases; unmatched junction nucleotides: 18. The germline gives CDR1 MNHEY, CDR2 SMNVEV (reference sequence). This CDR3 spans 20 amino acids. This CDR3 reads CASSLGTPRTGGLLVDTQYF. As DNA, the CDR3 is TGTGCCAGCAGTTTAGGAACACCACGGACAGGGGGCTTACTTGTAGATACGCAGTATTTT.

The rearrangement uses TRBV5-5 and TRBJ1-3; 7 bases line up with TRBD1. Germline CDR1 SGHKS, CDR2 YYEKEE (reference sequence). V was pared by 0 bases and J by 0 bases, with 6 bases of the junction left unmatched. The CDR3 spans 17 residues. The CDR3 is CASSLGGTDLSGNTIYF. The CDR3 region has the DNA TGTGCCAGCAGCTTGGGTGGGACAGATCTCTCTGGAAACACCATATATTTT.

This chain links TRBV18 with TRBJ1-2; tentatively, D is TRBD1 (5 bases). The CDR3 is 16 residues long. Germline V CDR1 and CDR2: KGHSH, LQKENI. V was cut by 2 bases and J by 8 bases, with 21 bases left in between. CDR3 residues: CASSPIPRGAGEGYTF. In DNA form, the CDR3 reads TGTGCCAGCTCACCAATTCCTCGGGGCGCAGGTGAGGGCTACACCTTC.

The V gene is TRBV28, the J gene TRBJ2-7, with D tentatively TRBD1 (5 bases). This CDR3 has 12 residues. With 3 bases removed from V and 3 bases from J, the gap between germline ends came to 6 bases. CDR1 is MDHEN, CDR2 SYDVKM, per germline. The CDR3 here is CASSLQGYEQYV. The CDR3 region has the DNA TGTGCCAGCAGTTTGCAGGGCTACGAGCAGTACGTC.

The chain couples TRBV28 to TRBJ1-5; D is unclear. In germline, CDR1 is MDHEN, CDR2 SYDVKM. Deletions cut 2 bases from V and 2 bases from J, with 10 bases between. The CDR3 sequence is 15 residues long. The CDR3 here is CASSLEAWGNQPQHF. The CDR3 DNA reads as TGTGCCAGCAGTTTAGAAGCGTGGGGCAATCAGCCCCAGCATTTT.

The V call is TRBV28, the J call TRBJ2-7, with TRBD1 matching over 7 bases. The CDR3 totals 15 residues. With V trimmed by 4 bases and J by 2 bases, 8 bases remained unmatched. The germline V gene encodes CDR1 MDHEN and CDR2 SYDVKM. CDR3 nucleotide sequence: TGTGCCAGCAGTTCATCCGGGACAGCCGCCTACGAGCAGTACGTC. It yields the protein CASSSSGTAAYEQYV.

V and J are TRBV3-1 (or the pseudogene TRBV3-2) and TRBJ1-6; tentatively, D is TRBD1 (6 bases). The CDR3 totals 13 residues. The V gene's germline CDR1 is LGHDT and CDR2 YNNKEL (reference sequence). Between the trimmed V and J ends, which lost 3 bases and 12 bases, there was a span of 12 bases. CDR3 sequence reads: CASSQATGLPLHF. As DNA, the CDR3 is TGTGCCAGCAGCCAGGCCACAGGGTTACCCCTCCACTTT.

A single count supports this clone. V is TRBV4-1 and J is TRBJ2-1; 12 bases map to TRBD2. The germline V gene encodes CDR1 MGHRA and CDR2 YSYEKL. After removal of 4 bases from V and 10 bases from J, the junction contained 8 bases not matched to a gene. This CDR3 region has 15 residues. The CDR3 DNA is TGCGCCAGCAGCCCCCTAGCGGGGGGGCGGCGAGAGCAGTTCTTC. This sequence encodes CASSPLAGGRREQFF.

The J gene is TRBJ2-5, the V gene TRBV6-2 or TRBV6-3; no firm D call. Germline CDR1 is MNHEY and CDR2 is SVGEGT. V was cut by 5 bases and J by 5 bases, with 6 bases left in between. The CDR3 extends over 11 amino acids. The CDR3 reads CASSTHETQYF. The CDR3 DNA sequence: TGTGCCAGCAGTACCCACGAGACCCAGTACTTC.

The V call is TRBV6-5, the J call TRBJ2-3, with a weak D call TRBD1 (5 bases). The germline V and J ends were trimmed by 5 bases and 2 bases, with 11 bases remaining between them. CDR1 is MNHEY, CDR2 SVGAGI, per germline. CDR3 size: 14 residues. CDR3 loop: CASSLRASTDTQYF. Here the CDR3 DNA reads TGTGCCAGCAGTCTCAGGGCTTCCACAGATACGCAGTATTTT.

The chain links TRBV20-1 to TRBJ2-5; no definite D call. The CDR3 contains 11 residues. Trimming left V 1 base short and J 5 bases short, with 5 bases between. Germline V lookup: CDR1 DFQATT, CDR2 SNEGSKA (reference sequence). The CDR3 here is CSARVTETQYF. DNA for the CDR3: TGCAGTGCTAGAGTAACGGAGACCCAGTACTTC.

The chain employs TRBV5-1 and TRBJ1-1; D call uncertain. Trimming cost V 4 bases and J 1 base, with 17 bases left between them. This CDR3 spans 16 amino acids. CDR1 is SGHRS, CDR2 YFSETQ, per germline. The CDR3 loop is CASSPGNRNTNTEAFF. CDR3 coding DNA: TGCGCCAGCAGCCCCGGCAATCGCAATACGAACACTGAAGCTTTCTTT.

This CDR3 is CASTPGGGEQFF. The CDR3 nucleotides are TGTGCCAGCACCCCGGGAGGTGGTGAGCAGTTCTTC. The chain links TRBV6-2 or TRBV6-3 to TRBJ2-1; 7 bases line up with TRBD2. The CDR3 has 12 amino acids. J gave up 9 bases and V 7 bases, and 6 bases lay outside the gene matches. Germline V CDR1 and CDR2: MNHEY, SVGEGT.

The V gene is TRBV2, the J gene TRBJ1-5; 9 nucleotides line up with TRBD1. The CDR3 contains 14 residues. Germline V gene sequence: CDR1 SNHLY, CDR2 FYNNEI. V shed 8 bases, J shed 3 bases, and the junction held 5 bases outside the gene matches. The CDR3 DNA sequence: TGTGCCAGCGGGGGGGACAGGGACAATCAGCCCCAGCATTTT. Amino acids: CASGGDRDNQPQHF.

V gene TRBV7-9 combines with J gene TRBJ1-3; 7 bases fit TRBD1. Trimming removed 5 bases from V and 2 bases from J; junction bases left unmatched: 12. Germline loops: CDR1 SEHNR, CDR2 FQNEAQ (reference sequence). This CDR3 has 17 amino acids. The CDR3 spells CASSKGDSRLTGNTIYF. CDR3 in DNA: TGTGCCAGCAGCAAAGGGGACAGCCGGCTCACTGGAAACACCATATATTTT. Combining the CDR3 with reference TRBV7-9 and TRBJ1-3 gives the whole variable domain DTGVSQNPRHKITKRGQNVTFRCDPISEHNRLYWYRQTLGQGPEFLTYFQNEAQLEKSRLLSDRFSAERPKGSFSTLEIQRTEQGDSAMYLCASSKGDSRLTGNTIYFGEGSWLTVV.

V usage is TRBV2 and J usage is TRBJ2-7; possibly TRBD2 for D (7 bases). The germline V gene has CDR1 SNHLY and CDR2 FYNNEI. The V and J ends lost 7 bases and 1 base respectively, with 17 bases between them. The CDR3 has 15 residues. The CDR3 nucleotides read TGTGCCAGCACTCCAAGGGGGGAGGGATCCTACGAGCAGTACGTC. Its translation: CASTPRGEGSYEQYV.

V usage is TRBV5-1 and J usage is TRBJ2-3, with 8 positions matching TRBD2. V dropped 0 bases and J dropped 5; count of bases not matched to a gene: 8. This CDR3 spans 16 amino acids. Germline V gives CDR1 SGHRS, CDR2 YFSETQ. CDR3 nucleotide sequence: TGCGCCAGCAGCTTGGGACTTCTAGCGGGTGGAGATACGCAGTATTTT. It yields the protein CASSLGLLAGGDTQYF.

V usage is TRBV6-5 and J usage is TRBJ1-6; D unresolved. Germline V gene data show CDR1 as MNHEY and CDR2 as SVGAGI. This CDR3 contains 14 residues. Trimming took 8 bases from V and 10 from J, leaving 18 bases between them. In nucleotides, the CDR3 is TGTGCCAGCGGAACTGGAGGGAGCGAATCACCCCTCCACTTT. It translates to CASGTGGSESPLHF.

This clone was detected only a few times. The DNA for the CDR3 is TGTGCCAGCAGCCCAGGGGGTCTCCTAGGCGAGCAGTACTTC. Its protein is CASSPGGLLGEQYF. The V and J genes are TRBV7-2 and TRBJ2-7; 7 bases are shared with TRBD1. In germline, CDR1 is SGHTA, CDR2 FQGNSA. The junction had 10 bases not matched to a gene; V was cut back by 5 bases and J by 6 bases. The CDR3 runs 14 residues.

J is TRBJ1-1 and V is TRBV19; a possible D gene is TRBD1 (5 bases). V gave up 7 bases and J gave up 4 bases, with 19 bases separating them. Germline CDR1 and CDR2: LNHDA and SQIVND (reference sequence). CDR3 length: 15 amino acids. The CDR3 DNA is TGTGCCAGTATTGATCGCGGGACCGAGTCCACTGAAGCTTTCTTT. The encoded protein is CASIDRGTESTEAFF.

The chain joins TRBV11-1 to TRBJ2-1, with TRBD2 identical over 13 bases. The germline V gene has CDR1 SGHAT and CDR2 FQDESV (reference sequence). J was trimmed by 9 bases and V by 5 bases; bases with no gene match: 7. This CDR3 has 15 residues. The CDR3 region is CASSPGLAGVREQFF. The CDR3 DNA sequence: TGTGCCAGCAGCCCAGGACTAGCGGGAGTTCGTGAGCAGTTCTTC.

This clone was observed a handful of times. V and J are TRBV2 and TRBJ1-2, with D possibly being TRBD1 (6 bases). The germline CDR1 and CDR2 sequences are SNHLY and FYNNEI. The CDR3 is 14 amino acids. With 6 bases removed from V and 3 bases from J, the gap between germline ends came to 14 bases. CDR3 amino acids: CASRRGEDDYGYTF. The CDR3 nucleotides read TGTGCCAGCAGGAGGGGGGAGGATGACTATGGCTACACCTTC.

This clone was detected a few times. The chain uses TRBV7-3 and TRBJ1-1; D gene uncertain. The V end lost 4 bases, the J end lost 8 bases, and 14 bases lay between the germline ends. Germline CDR1 SGHTA, CDR2 FQGTGA. CDR3 size: 13 residues. CDR3 region: CASSSSIGGEAFF. CDR3 nucleotide sequence: TGTGCCAGCAGCTCCTCAATTGGCGGGGAAGCTTTCTTT.

The chain couples TRBV5-6 to TRBJ1-2; TRBD1 agrees at 7 bases. Losses at the gene ends were 4 bases for V and 4 bases for J; bases not matched to a gene: 10. Germline CDR1 is SGHDT and CDR2 is YYEEEE. The CDR3 runs to 15 residues. CDR3 sequence (DNA): TGTGCCAGCAGCGGCGGACAGGTCCGTAGCTATGGCTACACCTTC. It translates to CASSGGQVRSYGYTF.

The gene calls are TRBV5-6 and TRBJ2-5; perhaps TRBD1 as D (6 bases). V dropped 3 bases and J dropped 2 bases, with 14 bases sitting between them. Germline CDR1 SGHDT, CDR2 YYEEEE. The CDR3 loop spans 15 amino acids. CDR3 amino acids: CASSSLGAWQETQYF. The CDR3 DNA follows: TGTGCCAGCAGCTCCCTGGGGGCGTGGCAAGAGACCCAGTACTTC.